The 27 T cell receptor beta chains presented below share a single source sample, sequenced in a study of blood T cell repertoires in COVID-19. TCRdb keeps only in-frame clones here, not all; method: immunoSEQ multiplex PCR. Here the sample spans approximately 170,000 clones, approximately 80% being singletons. The sample was PBMCs or T cells enriched from blood (not recorded which). The receptors were sampled from a man aged 35-49 years who had recovered from COVID-19.

This clone was counted only a few times. This chain joins TRBV11-2 and TRBJ1-6; D not certain. This CDR3 comprises 15 residues. Looked up from germline, CDR1 is SGHAT and CDR2 is FQNNGV. The V end lost 3 bases, the J end lost 7 bases, and 13 bases lay between the germline ends. The CDR3 loop reads CASSFNRGPNSPLHF. The CDR3 DNA reads TGTGCCAGCAGCTTTAACCGGGGTCCCAATTCACCCCTCCACTTT.

V usage is TRBV6-5 and J usage is TRBJ1-2; 8 bases agree with TRBD1. Germline lookup yields CDR1 MNHEY and CDR2 SVGAGI. The CDR3 is 15 amino acids. The junction had 14 bases not matched to a gene; V was cut back by 7 bases and J by 7 bases. This CDR3 is CASTYDPGQASGYTF. CDR3 nucleotides: TGTGCCAGCACCTACGATCCGGGACAGGCTTCTGGCTACACCTTC.

This clone was picked up one time. V usage is TRBV28 and J usage is TRBJ1-2; 10 nucleotides match TRBD1. The junction had 4 bases not matched to a gene; V was cut back by 8 bases and J by 1 base. This CDR3 region has 14 residues. Germline V gives CDR1 MDHEN, CDR2 SYDVKM. CDR3 sequence reads: CASRQGAGNYGYTF. The CDR3 DNA reads TGTGCCAGCCGACAGGGGGCGGGTAACTATGGCTACACCTTC.

This chain links TRBV5-1 with TRBJ1-3; 7 bases line up with TRBD1. This CDR3 has 16 residues. The ends lost 0 bases at V and 2 bases at J; junction bases unmatched: 5. Germline CDR1 SGHRS, CDR2 YFSETQ. The CDR3 loop is CASSLVGTATGNTIYF. The CDR3 DNA reads as TGCGCCAGCAGCTTGGTTGGGACAGCGACTGGAAACACCATATATTTT.

This chain connects TRBV10-3 to TRBJ1-2; D possibly corresponds to TRBD1 (5 bases). Germline CDR1 reads ENHRY; CDR2 reads SYGVKD. V lost 0 bases and J lost 8, with 10 bases in between. The CDR3 length is 13 residues. The DNA of the CDR3 is TGTGCCATCAGTGAGTCGCAGGGCTTCGGCTACACCTTC. Translated, it gives CAISESQGFGYTF.

The rearrangement uses TRBV24-1 and TRBJ1-2, with a tentative D call TRBD1 (5 bases). CDR1 is KGHDR, CDR2 SFDVKD, per germline. The CDR3 length is 14 residues. Trimming took 5 bases from V and 7 from J, leaving 16 bases between them. The CDR3 region has the DNA TGTGCCACCAGTGGCCCCTGGGGACTCGGTGGCTACACCTTC. It translates to CATSGPWGLGGYTF.

The V and J genes are TRBV5-4 and TRBJ2-1; perhaps TRBD2 as D (7 bases). Trimming pared 0 bases from V and 6 bases from J, leaving 16 bases between. Germline assignment: CDR1 SGHNT and CDR2 YYREEE (reference sequence). The CDR3 runs 16 residues. The CDR3 DNA follows: TGTGCCAGCAGCTTGGTTGGGGGGGCCTTTAGCAATGAGCAGTTCTTC. Amino acid sequence: CASSLVGGAFSNEQFF.

The rearrangement uses TRBV2 and TRBJ2-7; the D gene is possibly TRBD1 (5 bases). V shed 5 bases and J shed 2 bases, with 22 bases lying between them. In germline, CDR1 is SNHLY, CDR2 FYNNEI. CDR3 length: 17 amino acids. The CDR3 protein is CASSHKGHFWTTYEQYV. In DNA form, the CDR3 reads TGTGCCAGCAGTCATAAAGGACACTTCTGGACAACCTACGAGCAGTACGTC.

The rearrangement uses TRBV30 and TRBJ2-1; D perhaps matches TRBD2 (6 bases). The CDR3 is made up of 15 amino acids. The germline V and J ends were trimmed by 4 bases and 2 bases, with 15 bases remaining between them. Germline lookup yields CDR1 GTSNPN and CDR2 SVGIG (reference sequence). The CDR3 here is CAWKTGGDPYNEQFF. CDR3 in DNA: TGTGCCTGGAAGACCGGAGGGGACCCCTACAATGAGCAGTTCTTC. Full variable domain (rest looked up from reference TRBV30 and TRBJ2-1): SQTIHQWPATLVQPVGSPLSLECTVEGTSNPNLYWYRQAAGRGLQLLFYSVGIGQISSEVPQNLSASRPQDRQFILSSKKLLLSDSGFYLCAWKTGGDPYNEQFFGPGTRLTVL.

This clone was seen a single time. V and J are TRBV9 and TRBJ2-2, with TRBD1 as a possible D gene (6 bases). This CDR3 has 16 amino acids. Trimming removed 0 bases from V and 4 bases from J, with 13 bases in between. Germline loops: CDR1 SGDLS, CDR2 YYNGEE. The CDR3 sequence is CASSVEQGMGTGELFF. In DNA, the CDR3 is TGTGCCAGCAGCGTAGAGCAGGGGATGGGCACCGGGGAGCTGTTTTTT.

The CDR3 spells CASSFGDRGRVVRPEAFF. CDR3 nucleotides: TGTGCCAGCAGTTTCGGGGACAGGGGGCGCGTAGTGCGCCCTGAAGCTTTCTTT. This chain links TRBV27 with TRBJ1-1; 12 positions match TRBD1. Losses at the gene ends were 3 bases for V and 6 bases for J; bases not matched to a gene: 14. The CDR3 is 18 residues long. Germline CDR1 and CDR2: MNHEY and SMNVEV (reference sequence).

V gene TRBV5-1 combines with J gene TRBJ2-1; TRBD1 matches at 8 bases. Germline V lookup: CDR1 SGHRS, CDR2 YFSETQ. V lost 1 base and J lost 6; bases outside the gene matches: 6. The CDR3 consists of 15 residues. CDR3 nucleotides: TGCGCCAGCAGCTTGAGGCAGGGGGCCCGCAATGAGCAGTTCTTC. This gives the protein CASSLRQGARNEQFF.

Comment on this clone: Other DNA sequences in the sample encode the same CDR3. This chain connects TRBV3-1 (or the pseudogene TRBV3-2) to TRBJ1-6, with TRBD1 matching over 9 bases. The CDR3 sequence is 16 residues long. Germline-derived CDR1 and CDR2 are LGHDT and YNNKEL (reference sequence). The V gene end was trimmed by 1 base and the J gene end by 4 bases; junction bases not matched to a gene: 2. The CDR3 sequence is CASSQGGQGYNSPLHF. The CDR3, as DNA: TGTGCCAGCAGCCAAGGGGGACAGGGTTATAATTCACCCCTCCACTTT.

The J gene is TRBJ2-5, the V gene TRBV10-3, with a weak D call TRBD2 (7 bases). Germline V gene sequence: CDR1 ENHRY, CDR2 SYGVKD. Trimming took off 8 bases at V and 5 bases at J, with 18 bases between the two ends. This CDR3 region has 14 residues. Written as DNA, the CDR3 is TGTGCCATCCGAGGGGGGGCAGTTCCTGAGACCCAGTACTTC. It encodes CAIRGGAVPETQYF.

The chain uses TRBV27 and TRBJ2-5; unclear D gene. V shed 6 bases and J shed 0 bases, with 11 bases lying between them. CDR1 MNHEY and CDR2 SMNVEV come from the germline V gene (reference sequence). CDR3 length: 14 residues. The CDR3 nucleotides are TGTGCCAGCAGGGCCTCAGGCAACCAAGAGACCCAGTACTTC. It yields the protein CASRASGNQETQYF.

V usage is TRBV20-1 and J usage is TRBJ2-7; 11 nucleotides line up with TRBD2. Trimming at V came to 3 bases and at J to 9 bases, leaving 7 bases not matched to a gene. The CDR3 consists of 13 residues. CDR1 and CDR2 from the germline V gene are DFQATT and SNEGSKA (reference sequence). Written as DNA, the CDR3 is TGCAGTGCTAGTCTAGCGGGGGGTTTAGTGCAGTACTTC. Translated, it gives CSASLAGGLVQYF.

This clone has just a few counts. The rearrangement joins TRBV5-8 to TRBJ2-2; D is undetermined. The CDR3 consists of 16 residues. The germline V gene has CDR1 SGHTS and CDR2 YDEGEE. V dropped 1 base and J dropped 4 bases, with 14 bases sitting between them. CDR3 coding DNA: TGTGCCAGCAGCTTGCCAGGCGCCTCTCTCACCGGGGAGCTGTTTTTT. Its protein is CASSLPGASLTGELFF. Combining the CDR3 with reference TRBV5-8 and TRBJ2-2 gives the whole variable domain EAGVTQSPTHLIKTRGQQATLRCSPISGHTSVYWYQQALGLGLQFLLWYDEGEERNRGNFPPRFSGRQFPNYSSELNVNALELEDSALYLCASSLPGASLTGELFFGEGSRLTVL.

V gene TRBV24-1 combines with J gene TRBJ2-3, with 7 nucleotides matching TRBD2. Germline V gives CDR1 KGHDR, CDR2 SFDVKD. Trimming removed 0 bases from V and 0 bases from J; junction bases left unmatched: 2. The CDR3 extends over 16 amino acids. For the CDR3, the DNA is TGTGCCACCAGTGATTTGAGAGCGGGGAGCACAGATACGCAGTATTTT. This codes for CATSDLRAGSTDTQYF.

The rearrangement links TRBV10-3 to TRBJ1-1, with 10 nucleotides matching TRBD1. Per the germline V gene, CDR1 is ENHRY and CDR2 is SYGVKD. The ends lost 6 bases at V and 4 bases at J; junction bases unmatched: 11. The CDR3 contains 16 residues. The DNA for the CDR3 is TGTGCCATCAGCCCGACAGGGGGCGCGCCCACCACTGAAGCTTTCTTT. Protein sequence: CAISPTGGAPTTEAFF.

The chain carries TRBV29-1 and TRBJ1-1; possibly TRBD1 for D (5 bases). CDR1 and CDR2 (germline): SQVTM, ANQGSEA. V was pared by 4 bases and J by 3 bases, with 12 bases between. The CDR3 sequence is 13 residues long. The CDR3 loop reads CSVAEGMDTEAFF. In DNA, the CDR3 is TGCAGCGTTGCGGAGGGGATGGACACTGAAGCTTTCTTT.

The chain uses TRBV3-1 (or the pseudogene TRBV3-2) and TRBJ2-1; D ambiguous. V shed 0 bases and J shed 2 bases, with 5 bases lying between them. CDR1 and CDR2 from the germline V gene are LGHDT and YNNKEL (reference sequence). CDR3 length: 14 residues. CDR3 in amino acids: CASSQDRPYNEQFF. CDR3 sequence (DNA): TGTGCCAGCAGCCAAGATCGTCCCTACAATGAGCAGTTCTTC.

In nucleotides, the CDR3 is TGTGCCAGCAGCCCCCGGGGGGCGGGTCAAGAGACCCAGTACTTC. Translation gives CASSPRGAGQETQYF. The chain joins TRBV9 to TRBJ2-5; D is possibly TRBD2 (7 bases). Trimming shortened V by 4 bases and J by 2 bases, and 15 bases separated the two germline ends. CDR1 is SGDLS, CDR2 YYNGEE, per germline. The CDR3 length is 15 residues.

The chain employs TRBV30 and TRBJ2-3; 9 nucleotides match TRBD2. The ends lost 4 bases at V and 9 bases at J; junction bases unmatched: 11. Germline V gives CDR1 GTSNPN, CDR2 SVGIG (reference sequence). The CDR3 length is 14 residues. Here the CDR3 reads CAWTSGIQVVTQYF. The CDR3 bases are TGTGCCTGGACTAGCGGGATTCAAGTGGTGACGCAGTATTTT. Based on the CDR3 plus reference TRBV30 and TRBJ2-3, the full variable domain is SQTIHQWPATLVQPVGSPLSLECTVEGTSNPNLYWYRQAAGRGLQLLFYSVGIGQISSEVPQNLSASRPQDRQFILSSKKLLLSDSGFYLCAWTSGIQVVTQYFGPGTRLTVL.

This sequence joins TRBV6-5 and TRBJ2-3; TRBD2 matches at 8 bases. The V and J ends lost 4 bases and 2 bases, in that order; junction bases with no gene match: 8. Germline CDR1 is MNHEY and CDR2 is SVGAGI. The CDR3 is made up of 16 amino acids. DNA of the CDR3: TGTGCCAGCAGTTCGGCGACTAGCGACCCCACAGATACGCAGTATTTT. Translation: CASSSATSDPTDTQYF.

V and J are TRBV3-1 (or the pseudogene TRBV3-2) and TRBJ2-4, with D perhaps matching TRBD2 (6 bases). V lost 4 bases and J 4 bases, leaving 11 bases between the germline ends. Germline CDR1 reads LGHDT; CDR2 reads YNNKEL (reference sequence). The CDR3 loop spans 14 amino acids. CDR3 nucleotides: TGTGCCAGCAGCCTCAGTGGGGGGAAAAACATTCAGTACTTC. Protein product: CASSLSGGKNIQYF.

The chain carries TRBV7-9 and TRBJ2-7; D unresolved. Per the germline V gene, CDR1 is SEHNR and CDR2 is FQNEAQ (reference sequence). V gave up 1 base and J gave up 6 bases, with 7 bases separating them. CDR3 length: 12 residues. DNA for the CDR3: TGTGCCAGCAGCTTAGTCGCTAGCGAGCAGTACGTC. Its translation: CASSLVASEQYV.

The chain has TRBV11-2 and TRBJ1-5; D gene unclear. CDR1 SGHAT and CDR2 FQNNGV come from the germline V gene. Trimming pared 3 bases from V and 5 bases from J, leaving 11 bases between. The CDR3 sequence is 14 residues long. CDR3 region: CASSFHGADQPQHF. The CDR3 DNA reads as TGTGCCAGCAGCTTTCACGGAGCCGATCAGCCCCAGCATTTT.